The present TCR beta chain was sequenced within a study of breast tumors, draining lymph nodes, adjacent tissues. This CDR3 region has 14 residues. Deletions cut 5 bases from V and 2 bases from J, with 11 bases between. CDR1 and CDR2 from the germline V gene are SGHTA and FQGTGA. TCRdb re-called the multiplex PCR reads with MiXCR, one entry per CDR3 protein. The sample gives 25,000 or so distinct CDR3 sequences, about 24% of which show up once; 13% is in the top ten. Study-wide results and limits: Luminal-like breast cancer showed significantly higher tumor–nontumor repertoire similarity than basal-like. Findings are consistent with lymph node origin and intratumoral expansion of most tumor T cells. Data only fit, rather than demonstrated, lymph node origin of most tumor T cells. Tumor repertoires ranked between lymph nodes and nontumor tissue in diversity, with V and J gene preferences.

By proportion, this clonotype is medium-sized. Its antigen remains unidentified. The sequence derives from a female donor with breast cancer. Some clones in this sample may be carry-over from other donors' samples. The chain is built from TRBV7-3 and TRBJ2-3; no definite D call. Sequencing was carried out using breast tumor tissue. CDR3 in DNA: TGTGCCAGCAGCCTACACCTGTCCACAGATACGCAGTATTTT. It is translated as CASSLHLSTDTQYF.